The 2 T cell receptor beta chains listed next were all sequenced from one sample in a study of blood T cell repertoires in COVID-19. Data came from immunoSEQ multiplex PCR; TCRdb stores just in-frame clones and leaves some out. The table records a few hundred thousand clones, roughly 86% of them present only once. The sample consisted of peripheral blood. The receptors derive from an elderly man with acute or convalescent COVID-19.

The genes are TRBV27 and TRBJ2-7; 10 bases are a match to TRBD1. The junction had 8 bases not matched to a gene; V was cut back by 9 bases and J by 6 bases. Looked up from germline, CDR1 is MNHEY and CDR2 is SMNVEV (reference sequence). This CDR3 is 13 amino acids long. In DNA, the CDR3 is TGTGCCAGTTATAAGACAGGGGGCTCCGAGCAGTACTTC. It is translated as CASYKTGGSEQYF.

V usage is TRBV5-4 and J usage is TRBJ2-1, with 12 bases lining up with TRBD2. With 4 bases clipped from V and 4 bases from J, the junction kept 3 bases outside the gene matches. The CDR3 loop spans 15 amino acids. Germline CDR1 and CDR2: SGHNT and YYREEE (reference sequence). CDR3: CASSPGLAGYNEQFF. The CDR3 region has the DNA TGTGCCAGCAGCCCTGGACTAGCGGGGTACAATGAGCAGTTCTTC.